The 32 T cell receptor beta chains reported below all come from one sample, sequenced in a study of T cell repertoires in cytomegalovirus infection. TCRdb re-called the reads with MiXCR, one entry per CDR3 protein. The data contain 550,000 to 850,000 distinct CDR3 sequences, 33% of them singletons. These TCRs' antigens remain unknown. This specimen was cultured PBMCs, taken from culture after CMV antigen stimulation. All receptors come from a human donor in good health (CMV status not recorded). Some clones in this sample may be carry-over from other donors' samples.

This clonotype was counted ten times or more. The CDR3: CASSEMWGQGARSFEAFF. In DNA form, the CDR3 reads TGTGCCAGCAGTGAAATGTGGGGACAGGGGGCAAGGTCGTTTGAAGCTTTCTTT. The rearrangement joins TRBV6-1 to TRBJ1-1; the match to TRBD1 covers 12 bases. Germline trimming cut 2 bases from V and 7 bases from J; bases unmatched to any gene: 14. The CDR3 covers 18 residues. From germline, CDR1 is MNHNS and CDR2 SASEGT.

This clonotype appeared a few times. The V call is TRBV7-6, the J call TRBJ2-2; D is uncertain. The CDR3 contains 15 residues. Germline CDR1 SGHVS, CDR2 FNYEAQ. With 0 bases removed from V and 6 bases from J, the gap between germline ends came to 11 bases. The CDR3 region is CASSLAIRPSGELFF. DNA of the CDR3: TGTGCCAGCAGCTTAGCGATCAGGCCCTCCGGGGAGCTGTTTTTT.

At least ten counts were recorded for this clonotype. The rearrangement joins TRBV7-2 to TRBJ1-3; TRBD1 agrees at 7 bases. With V trimmed by 5 bases and J by 4 bases, 8 bases remained unmatched. The CDR3 contains 15 residues. Germline loops: CDR1 SGHTA, CDR2 FQGNSA. CDR3 in amino acids: CASSPTGDNGNTIYF. The CDR3, as DNA: TGTGCCAGCAGCCCAACAGGGGATAACGGAAACACCATATATTTT.

This clonotype was recorded once. This chain links TRBV6-5 with TRBJ2-1; D might be TRBD2 (5 bases). The CDR3 totals 15 residues. Trimming cost V 6 bases and J 3 bases, with 15 bases left between them. Germline values: CDR1 MNHEY, CDR2 SVGAGI. The CDR3 DNA follows: TGTGCCAGCAGCACCAGGCCTAGCAGCTACAATGAGCAGTTCTTC. Translated: CASSTRPSSYNEQFF.

This clonotype has a handful of counts. The chain has TRBV7-6 and TRBJ1-1; D call uncertain. V was pared by 0 bases and J by 4 bases, with 9 bases between. The CDR3 loop spans 14 amino acids. Germline loops: CDR1 SGHVS, CDR2 FNYEAQ. The CDR3 sequence: CASSLAPVSTEAFF. DNA for the CDR3: TGTGCCAGCAGCTTAGCCCCCGTCTCCACTGAAGCTTTCTTT. Full variable domain (remainder filled in from reference TRBV7-6 and TRBJ1-1): GAGVSQSPRYKVTKRGQDVALRCDPISGHVSLYWYRQALGQGPEFLTYFNYEAQQDKSGLPNDRFSAERPEGSISTLTIQRTEQRDSAMYRCASSLAPVSTEAFFGQGTRLTVV.

This clonotype was seen repeatedly, ten times or more. The J gene is TRBJ2-5, the V gene TRBV7-2; D may be TRBD1 (5 bases). This CDR3 contains 14 residues. Between the trimmed V and J ends, which lost 8 bases and 5 bases, there was a span of 18 bases. The germline CDR1 and CDR2 sequences are SGHTA and FQGNSA. CDR3 DNA sequence: TGTGCCAGCGGGCCCCCGGCCAGGGCGGAGACCCAGTACTTC. Protein: CASGPPARAETQYF. The whole variable domain, remainder taken from reference TRBV7-2 and TRBJ2-5, is GAGVSQSPSNKVTEKGKDVELRCDPISGHTALYWYRQSLGQGLEFLIYFQGNSAPDKSGLPSDRFSAERTGGSVSTLTIQRTQQEDSAVYLCASGPPARAETQYFGPGTRLLVL.

The rearrangement joins TRBV19 to TRBJ1-1; 8 bases fit TRBD1. The CDR3 contains 13 residues. The trim removed 8 bases at V and 1 base at J, leaving 3 bases unmatched. Per the germline V gene, CDR1 is LNHDA and CDR2 is SQIVND (reference sequence). The CDR3 DNA sequence: TGTGCCAGTCGGGACAGGAAGAACACTGAAGCTTTCTTT. It codes for CASRDRKNTEAFF.

This clonotype was picked up one time. The gene calls are TRBV15 and TRBJ2-3; D possibly corresponds to TRBD1 (6 bases). Deletions cut 6 bases from V and 2 bases from J, with 9 bases between. Germline values: CDR1 LNHNV, CDR2 YYDKDF (reference sequence). The CDR3 is made up of 13 amino acids. CDR3 residues: CATRTGPTDTQYF. CDR3 sequence (DNA): TGTGCCACCAGAACAGGGCCCACAGATACGCAGTATTTT.

The genes are TRBV12-3 or TRBV12-4 and TRBJ1-2, with D tentatively TRBD1 (5 bases). Trimming shortened V by 5 bases and J by 8 bases, and 12 bases separated the two germline ends. The length of the CDR3 is 12 residues. This CDR3 is CASSRGTRGYTF. In nucleotides, the CDR3 is TGTGCCAGCAGTCGAGGGACCCGGGGCTACACCTTC.

V and J are TRBV5-1 and TRBJ1-1; tentatively, D is TRBD1 (5 bases). Germline CDR1 and CDR2: SGHRS and YFSETQ. Trimming cost V 4 bases and J 2 bases, with 15 bases left between them. The CDR3 consists of 15 residues. This chain's CDR3 is CASSPLFGGNTEAFF. CDR3 DNA sequence: TGCGCCAGCAGCCCGTTATTTGGGGGAAACACTGAAGCTTTCTTT. Combining the CDR3 with reference TRBV5-1 and TRBJ1-1 gives the whole variable domain KAGVTQTPRYLIKTRGQQVTLSCSPISGHRSVSWYQQTPGQGLQFLFEYFSETQRNKGNFPGRFSGRQFSNSRSEMNVSTLELGDSALYLCASSPLFGGNTEAFFGQGTRLTVV.

This clonotype was picked up a small number of times. The V call is TRBV7-3, the J call TRBJ2-7; TRBD1 aligns across 8 bases. Trimming at V came to 1 base and at J to 3 bases, leaving 5 bases not matched to a gene. This CDR3 comprises 15 residues. Germline lookup yields CDR1 SGHTA and CDR2 FQGTGA. CDR3 region: CASSLIAGGIYEQYF. The DNA of the CDR3 is TGTGCCAGCAGCTTAATCGCAGGGGGCATCTACGAGCAGTACTTC.

This clonotype was counted only a few times. V usage is TRBV29-1 and J usage is TRBJ2-3; the D gene could be TRBD1 or TRBD2 (5 bases each). Trimming stripped 7 bases from V and 0 bases from J, with 14 bases between. This CDR3 comprises 14 residues. Germline loops: CDR1 SQVTM, CDR2 ANQGSEA. CDR3 residues: CSARDPPSTDTQYF. As DNA, the CDR3 is TGCAGCGCCCGGGACCCACCTAGCACAGATACGCAGTATTTT.

The CDR3 loop is CASSAQPGSTDTQYF. As DNA, the CDR3 is TGTGCCAGCAGCGCGCAGCCCGGGAGCACAGATACGCAGTATTTT. The chain employs TRBV11-3 and TRBJ2-3; D uncertain. Trimming shortened V by 5 bases and J by 0 bases, and 12 bases separated the two germline ends. This CDR3 has 15 amino acids. CDR1 is SGHNT, CDR2 YENEEA, per germline.

This clonotype was seen a handful of times. V is TRBV9 and J is TRBJ2-7; no clear D gene. CDR3 size: 12 residues. The germline gives CDR1 SGDLS, CDR2 YYNGEE. The germline V and J ends were trimmed by 1 base and 4 bases, with 6 bases remaining between them. CDR3 DNA sequence: TGTGCCAGCAGCGTAACTTGGTACGAGCAGTACTTC. Its protein product is CASSVTWYEQYF.

This clonotype was seen more than once but under ten times. The chain couples TRBV7-2 to TRBJ2-5; D not resolved. CDR3 length: 13 amino acids. CDR1 and CDR2 from the germline V gene are SGHTA and FQGNSA. Deletions cut 4 bases from V and 5 bases from J, with 11 bases between. The CDR3 loop reads CASSSRSRETQYF. For the CDR3, the DNA is TGTGCCAGCAGCTCTAGGAGTAGGGAGACCCAGTACTTC.

This chain uses TRBV4-3 with TRBJ2-4; 10 bases line up with TRBD2. Germline values: CDR1 LGHNA, CDR2 YSLEER. The CDR3 is 17 residues long. V was pared by 0 bases and J by 1 base, with 3 bases of the junction left unmatched. CDR3 DNA sequence: TGCGCCAGCAGCCAAGAGGGACTAGCGTCTGCCAAAAACATTCAGTACTTC. Translation: CASSQEGLASAKNIQYF.

This clonotype has a handful of counts. The rearrangement uses TRBV11-2 and TRBJ2-1; 7 positions match TRBD2. The CDR3 runs to 15 residues. Trimming took 5 bases from V and 0 from J; bases not matched to a gene: 4. Germline CDR1 reads SGHAT; CDR2 reads FQNNGV. CDR3 DNA sequence: TGTGCCAGCAGCGCTCTAGCGGTCTCCTACAATGAGCAGTTCTTC. Translating it yields CASSALAVSYNEQFF.

The chain joins TRBV20-1 to TRBJ1-1; D gene unclear. Looked up from germline, CDR1 is DFQATT and CDR2 is SNEGSKA (reference sequence). Trimming stripped 3 bases from V and 3 bases from J, with 11 bases between. This CDR3 is 13 amino acids long. The CDR3 nucleotides are TGCAGTGCTAGTGTTGCGTTCGACACTGAAGCTTTCTTT. Protein product: CSASVAFDTEAFF.

Remarks on this clonotype: A junction end diverges from the germline sequence, so it may reflect a read error. The rearrangement links TRBV4-2 to TRBJ2-3, with D perhaps matching TRBD2 (6 bases). CDR3 size: 15 residues. Per the germline V gene, CDR1 is LGHNA and CDR2 is YNFKEQ. In DNA form, the CDR3 reads TGTGCCAGCACCCAAGGCCCGGGGGGCACAGATACGCAGTATTTT. Protein sequence: CASTQGPGGTDTQYF.

The chain carries TRBV5-5 and TRBJ2-1, with D possibly being TRBD2 (5 bases). The CDR3 loop spans 17 amino acids. The V gene lost 4 bases and the J gene lost 0 bases, with 17 bases spanning the gap. Per the germline V gene, CDR1 is SGHKS and CDR2 is YYEKEE (reference sequence). Here the CDR3 reads CASSRAGGAPSYNEQFF. The DNA for the CDR3 is TGTGCCAGCAGCCGCGCGGGCGGAGCCCCCTCCTACAATGAGCAGTTCTTC.

This chain links TRBV6-1 with TRBJ2-7, with 10 bases lining up with TRBD1. Germline CDR1 is MNHNS and CDR2 is SASEGT. The CDR3 spans 18 residues. With 2 bases clipped from V and 0 bases from J, the junction kept 10 bases outside the gene matches. In nucleotides, the CDR3 is TGTGCCAGCAGTGAAAGGGGACAGGGGCCCTACCTCTCCTACGAGCAGTACTTC. As protein: CASSERGQGPYLSYEQYF.

The rearrangement links TRBV4-1 to TRBJ2-3, with D possibly matching TRBD2 (5 bases). This CDR3 spans 15 amino acids. Germline V gene sequence: CDR1 MGHRA, CDR2 YSYEKL. V was trimmed by 1 base and J by 1 base, leaving 9 bases between them. CDR3 protein: CASSQGFSGTDTQYF. CDR3 nucleotide sequence: TGCGCCAGCAGCCAAGGTTTTAGCGGCACAGATACGCAGTATTTT.

The rearrangement joins TRBV28 to TRBJ1-2; TRBD1 aligns across 12 bases. Trimming took 1 base from V and 4 from J; bases not matched to a gene: 4. The CDR3 totals 16 residues. CDR1 and CDR2 (germline): MDHEN, SYDVKM. The CDR3: CASSLLGTGGSYGYTF. DNA for the CDR3: TGTGCCAGCAGTTTATTAGGGACAGGGGGCAGCTATGGCTACACCTTC.

This clonotype was observed a handful of times. This chain joins TRBV4-1 and TRBJ2-5; D gene uncertain. V was shortened by 2 bases and J by 4 bases, with 14 bases between the two germline ends. The CDR3 is 15 amino acids. Looked up from germline, CDR1 is MGHRA and CDR2 is YSYEKL. The chain's CDR3 is CASSQSIAAGETQYF. CDR3 DNA sequence: TGCGCCAGCAGCCAATCCATAGCCGCAGGAGAGACCCAGTACTTC.

This sequence joins TRBV27 and TRBJ1-6, with D possibly TRBD1 on 6 matching bases. This CDR3 region has 15 residues. The germline gives CDR1 MNHEY, CDR2 SMNVEV (reference sequence). The V end was cut by 1 base, the J end by 7 bases, with 11 bases between. The CDR3 DNA follows: TGTGCCAGCAGTTTATGGGGGGCGGGCAATTCACCCCTCCACTTT. Protein sequence: CASSLWGAGNSPLHF.

CDR3 coding DNA: TGTGCCAGTACCCCCGTGGGAGACACTGAAGCTTTCTTT. This translates into CASTPVGDTEAFF. This chain uses TRBV19 with TRBJ1-1; D ambiguous. Germline CDR1 is LNHDA and CDR2 is SQIVND (reference sequence). The CDR3 has 13 amino acids. Trimming took off 7 bases at V and 3 bases at J, with 12 bases between the two ends.

V is TRBV5-4 and J is TRBJ2-5; D gene uncertain. V lost 0 bases, J lost 1 base, and 10 bases lay in between. This CDR3 is 15 amino acids long. Per germline, CDR1 SGHNT and CDR2 YYREEE (reference sequence). The CDR3 protein is CASSLASTLQETQYF. The DNA for the CDR3 is TGTGCCAGCAGCTTGGCCTCTACCCTCCAAGAGACCCAGTACTTC. The entire variable domain, with the rest obtained from reference TRBV5-4 and TRBJ2-5, is as follows: ETGVTQSPTHLIKTRGQQVTLRCSSQSGHNTVSWYQQALGQGPQFIFQYYREEENGRGNFPPRFSGLQFPNYSSELNVNALELDDSALYLCASSLASTLQETQYFGPGTRLLVL.

V usage is TRBV6-6 and J usage is TRBJ2-7; D gene uncertain. The CDR3 has 13 amino acids. With 0 bases removed from V and 4 bases from J, the gap between germline ends came to 7 bases. CDR1 and CDR2 (germline): MNHNY, SVGAGI (reference sequence). The CDR3 reads CASSYSTDYEQYF. The CDR3 coding sequence is TGTGCCAGCAGTTACTCAACGGATTACGAGCAGTACTTC.

The chain combines TRBV7-2 with TRBJ2-5, with D perhaps given as TRBD1 or TRBD2 (5 bases each). The CDR3 consists of 15 residues. Germline V lookup: CDR1 SGHTA, CDR2 FQGNSA. V was clipped by 6 bases and J by 9 bases, with 23 bases between them. The CDR3 DNA reads TGTGCCAGCAGATGGACCCCTTGGGACCTCGGGGCCCAGTACTTC. Its protein product is CASRWTPWDLGAQYF.

The chain uses TRBV7-2 and TRBJ2-2; 9 bases map to TRBD2. This CDR3 comprises 16 residues. CDR1 is SGHTA, CDR2 FQGNSA, per germline. With 1 base clipped from V and 7 bases from J, the junction kept 7 bases outside the gene matches. As DNA, the CDR3 is TGTGCCAGCAGCTTAGAAGGGACTAGCAGAGTCGGGGAGCTGTTTTTT. Amino acids: CASSLEGTSRVGELFF. Supplemented by reference TRBV7-2 and TRBJ2-2, the full variable domain reads GAGVSQSPSNKVTEKGKDVELRCDPISGHTALYWYRQSLGQGLEFLIYFQGNSAPDKSGLPSDRFSAERTGGSVSTLTIQRTQQEDSAVYLCASSLEGTSRVGELFFGEGSRLTVL.

This clonotype showed up just a few times. V and J are TRBV7-3 and TRBJ2-3; 8 nucleotides agree with TRBD2. The germline V gene has CDR1 SGHTA and CDR2 FQGTGA. The CDR3 sequence is 15 residues long. V was pared by 5 bases and J by 0 bases, with 4 bases of the junction left unmatched. This chain's CDR3 is CASSPLAASTDTQYF. CDR3 bases: TGTGCCAGCAGCCCACTAGCGGCTAGCACAGATACGCAGTATTTT.

This chain uses TRBV6-2 or TRBV6-3 with TRBJ2-1; a possible D gene is TRBD2 (5 bases). This CDR3 has 14 residues. CDR1 and CDR2 from the germline V gene are MNHEY and SVGEGT. Between the trimmed V and J ends, which lost 2 bases and 3 bases, there was a span of 8 bases. CDR3 protein: CASSYPGSYNEQFF. In DNA, the CDR3 is TGTGCCAGCAGTTACCCTGGGAGCTACAATGAGCAGTTCTTC.